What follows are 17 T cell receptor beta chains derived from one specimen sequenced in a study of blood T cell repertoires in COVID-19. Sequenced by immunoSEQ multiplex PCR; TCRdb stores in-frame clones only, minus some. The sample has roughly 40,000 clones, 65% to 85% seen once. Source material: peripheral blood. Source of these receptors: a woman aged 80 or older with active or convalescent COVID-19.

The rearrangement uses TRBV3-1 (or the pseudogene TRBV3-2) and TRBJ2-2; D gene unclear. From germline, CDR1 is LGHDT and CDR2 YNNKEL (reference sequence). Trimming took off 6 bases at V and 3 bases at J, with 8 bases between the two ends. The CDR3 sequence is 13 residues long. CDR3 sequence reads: CASSPIHTGELFF. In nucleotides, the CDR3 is TGTGCCAGCAGTCCTATTCACACCGGGGAGCTGTTTTTT.

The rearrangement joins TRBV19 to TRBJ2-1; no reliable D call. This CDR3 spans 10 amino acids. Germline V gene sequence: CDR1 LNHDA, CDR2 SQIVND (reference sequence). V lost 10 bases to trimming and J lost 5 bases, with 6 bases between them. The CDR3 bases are TGTGCCACCAAAAACAATGAGCAGTTCTTC. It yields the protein CATKNNEQFF.

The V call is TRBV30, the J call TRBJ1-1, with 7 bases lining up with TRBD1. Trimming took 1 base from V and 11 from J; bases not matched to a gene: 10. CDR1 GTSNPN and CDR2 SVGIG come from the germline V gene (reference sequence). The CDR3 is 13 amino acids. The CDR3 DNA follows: TGTGCCTGGAGTGGGGGATACAGGGGAGCGGCTTTCTTT. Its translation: CAWSGGYRGAAFF.

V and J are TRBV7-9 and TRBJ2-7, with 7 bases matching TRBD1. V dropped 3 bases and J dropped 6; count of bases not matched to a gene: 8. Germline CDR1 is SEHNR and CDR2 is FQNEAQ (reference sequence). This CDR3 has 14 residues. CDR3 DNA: TGTGCCAGCAGCTTTTACAGGGGAGCCTCCGAGCAGTACTTC. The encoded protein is CASSFYRGASEQYF.

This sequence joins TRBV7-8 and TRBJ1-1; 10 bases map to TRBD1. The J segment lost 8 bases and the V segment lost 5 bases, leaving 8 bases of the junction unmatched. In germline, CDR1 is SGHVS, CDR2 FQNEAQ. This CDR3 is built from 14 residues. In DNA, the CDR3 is TGTGCCAGCAGCAGAGCGGGACAGGGGACCGAAGCTTTCTTT. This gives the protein CASSRAGQGTEAFF.

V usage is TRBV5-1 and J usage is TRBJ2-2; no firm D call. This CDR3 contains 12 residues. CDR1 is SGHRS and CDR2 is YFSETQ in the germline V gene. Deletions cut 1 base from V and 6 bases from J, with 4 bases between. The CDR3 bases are TGCGCCAGCAGCTTGCTGTCCGGGGAGCTGTTTTTT. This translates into CASSLLSGELFF.

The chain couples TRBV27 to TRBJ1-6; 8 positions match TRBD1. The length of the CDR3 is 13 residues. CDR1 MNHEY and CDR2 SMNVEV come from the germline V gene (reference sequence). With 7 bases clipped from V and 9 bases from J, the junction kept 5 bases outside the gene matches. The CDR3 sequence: CASTDRGRSPLHF. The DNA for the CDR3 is TGTGCCAGCACTGACAGGGGCCGTTCACCCCTCCACTTT.

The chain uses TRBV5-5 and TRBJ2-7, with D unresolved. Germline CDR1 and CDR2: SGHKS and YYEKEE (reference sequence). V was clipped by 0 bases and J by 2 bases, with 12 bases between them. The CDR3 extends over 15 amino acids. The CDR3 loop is CASSLARQSTYEQYF. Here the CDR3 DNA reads TGTGCCAGCAGCTTGGCGCGGCAATCCACCTACGAGCAGTACTTC.

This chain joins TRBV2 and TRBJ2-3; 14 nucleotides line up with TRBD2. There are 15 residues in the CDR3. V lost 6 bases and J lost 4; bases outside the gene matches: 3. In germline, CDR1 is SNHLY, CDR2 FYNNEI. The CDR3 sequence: CASRTSGRASDTQYF. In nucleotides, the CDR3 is TGTGCCAGCAGGACTAGCGGGAGGGCCTCAGATACGCAGTATTTT. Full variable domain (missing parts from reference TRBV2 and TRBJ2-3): EPEVTQTPSHQVTQMGQEVILRCVPISNHLYFYWYRQILGQKVEFLVSFYNNEISEKSEIFDDQFSVERPDGSNFTLKIRSTKLEDSAMYFCASRTSGRASDTQYFGPGTRLTVL.

For the CDR3, the DNA is TGTGCCAGCAGCTTAGCGGGACTGGCCCGAGGAAAACTGTTTTTT. Translating it yields CASSLAGLARGKLFF. V and J are TRBV11-2 and TRBJ1-4; possible D gene TRBD1, 5 bases. Germline lookup yields CDR1 SGHAT and CDR2 FQNNGV. The CDR3 has 15 residues. The ends were cut back, 1 base at V and 10 bases at J, with 16 bases in the middle.

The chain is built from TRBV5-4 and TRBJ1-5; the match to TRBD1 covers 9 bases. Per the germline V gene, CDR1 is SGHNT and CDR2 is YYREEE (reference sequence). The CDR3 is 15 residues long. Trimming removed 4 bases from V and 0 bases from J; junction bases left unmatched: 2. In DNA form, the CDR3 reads TGTGCCAGCAGCACGGGACAGGGTAGCAATCAGCCCCAGCATTTT. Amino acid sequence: CASSTGQGSNQPQHF. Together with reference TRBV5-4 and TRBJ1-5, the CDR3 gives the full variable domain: ETGVTQSPTHLIKTRGQQVTLRCSSQSGHNTVSWYQQALGQGPQFIFQYYREEENGRGNFPPRFSGLQFPNYSSELNVNALELDDSALYLCASSTGQGSNQPQHFGDGTRLSIL.

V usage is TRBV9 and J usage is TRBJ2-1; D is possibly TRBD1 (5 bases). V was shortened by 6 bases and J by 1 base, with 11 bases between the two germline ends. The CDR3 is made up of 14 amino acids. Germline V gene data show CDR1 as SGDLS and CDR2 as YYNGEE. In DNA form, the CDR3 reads TGTGCCAGCAATCGACAGCCGTCCTACAATGAGCAGTTCTTC. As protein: CASNRQPSYNEQFF.

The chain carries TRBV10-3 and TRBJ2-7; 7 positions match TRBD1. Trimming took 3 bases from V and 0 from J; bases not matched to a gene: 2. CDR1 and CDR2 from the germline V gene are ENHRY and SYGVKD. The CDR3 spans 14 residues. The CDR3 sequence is CAISDGTASYEQYF. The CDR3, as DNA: TGTGCCATCAGTGACGGGACAGCCTCCTACGAGCAGTACTTC.

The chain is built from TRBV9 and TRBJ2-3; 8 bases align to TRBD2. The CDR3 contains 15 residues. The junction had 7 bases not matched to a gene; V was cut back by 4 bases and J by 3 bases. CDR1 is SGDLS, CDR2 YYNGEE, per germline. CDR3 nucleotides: TGTGCCAGCAGCTCAATAGGCGGGAGGACAGATACGCAGTATTTT. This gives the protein CASSSIGGRTDTQYF.

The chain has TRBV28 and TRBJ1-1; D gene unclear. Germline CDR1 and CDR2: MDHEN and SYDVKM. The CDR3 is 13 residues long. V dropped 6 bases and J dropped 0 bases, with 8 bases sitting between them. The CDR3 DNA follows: TGTGCCAGCAGACGCGAGCTGAACACTGAAGCTTTCTTT. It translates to CASRRELNTEAFF.

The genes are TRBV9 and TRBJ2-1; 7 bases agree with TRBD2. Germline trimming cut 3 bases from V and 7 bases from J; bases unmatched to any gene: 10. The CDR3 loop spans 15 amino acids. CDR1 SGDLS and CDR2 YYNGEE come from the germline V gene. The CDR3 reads CASSAPGRTGNEQFF. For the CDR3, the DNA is TGTGCCAGCAGCGCTCCCGGGAGGACGGGGAATGAGCAGTTCTTC.

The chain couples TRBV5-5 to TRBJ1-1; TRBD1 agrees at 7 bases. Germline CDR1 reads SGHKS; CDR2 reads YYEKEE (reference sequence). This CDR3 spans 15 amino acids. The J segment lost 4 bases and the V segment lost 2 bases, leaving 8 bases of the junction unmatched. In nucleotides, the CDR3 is TGTGCCAGCAGCTTCATGACAGGGTACTCCACTGAAGCTTTCTTT. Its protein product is CASSFMTGYSTEAFF.